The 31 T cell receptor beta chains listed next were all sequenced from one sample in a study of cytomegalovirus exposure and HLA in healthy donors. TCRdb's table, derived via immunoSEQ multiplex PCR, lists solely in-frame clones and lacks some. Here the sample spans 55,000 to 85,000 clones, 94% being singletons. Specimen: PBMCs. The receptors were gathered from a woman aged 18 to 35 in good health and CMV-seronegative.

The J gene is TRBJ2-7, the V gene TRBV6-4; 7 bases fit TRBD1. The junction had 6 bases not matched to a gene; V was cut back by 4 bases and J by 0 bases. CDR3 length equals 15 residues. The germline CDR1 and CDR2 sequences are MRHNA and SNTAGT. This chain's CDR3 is CASSVRDRCSYEQYF. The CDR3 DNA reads TGTGCCAGCAGTGTGAGGGACAGATGCTCCTACGAGCAGTACTTC.

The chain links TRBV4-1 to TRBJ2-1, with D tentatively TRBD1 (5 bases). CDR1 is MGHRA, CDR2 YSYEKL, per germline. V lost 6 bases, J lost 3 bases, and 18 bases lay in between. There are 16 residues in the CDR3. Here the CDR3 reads CASSQLTGTRYNEQFF. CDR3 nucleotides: TGCGCCAGCAGTCAGCTAACAGGCACCCGCTACAATGAGCAGTTCTTC.

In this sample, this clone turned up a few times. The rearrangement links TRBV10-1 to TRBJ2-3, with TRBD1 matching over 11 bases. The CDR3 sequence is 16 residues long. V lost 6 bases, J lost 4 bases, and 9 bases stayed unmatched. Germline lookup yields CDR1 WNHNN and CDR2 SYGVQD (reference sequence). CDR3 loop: CASSEHPGQGADTQYF. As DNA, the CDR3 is TGCGCCAGCAGCGAGCATCCGGGACAGGGGGCAGATACGCAGTATTTT.

CDR3 nucleotides: TGTGCCATAGAAAGGGGAACTGAAGCTTTCTTT. Its translation: CAIERGTEAFF. The chain recombines TRBV15 with TRBJ1-1, with D maybe TRBD1 (5 bases). The V gene's germline CDR1 is LNHNV and CDR2 YYDKDF (reference sequence). The CDR3 contains 11 residues. Between the trimmed V and J ends, which lost 10 bases and 5 bases, there was a span of 11 bases.

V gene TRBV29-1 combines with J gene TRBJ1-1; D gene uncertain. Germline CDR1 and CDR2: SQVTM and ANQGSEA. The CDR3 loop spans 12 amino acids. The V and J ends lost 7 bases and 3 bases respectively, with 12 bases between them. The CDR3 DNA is TGCAGCGCAATACCGGGAGACACTGAAGCTTTCTTT. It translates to CSAIPGDTEAFF.

CDR3 sequence reads: CASSESRLAGSSNEQFF. CDR3 nucleotides: TGTGCCAGCAGTGAAAGTAGACTAGCGGGTTCGTCGAATGAGCAGTTCTTC. J is TRBJ2-1 and V is TRBV2; 10 bases are a match to TRBD2. CDR3 length equals 17 residues. Per germline, CDR1 SNHLY and CDR2 FYNNEI. V lost 2 bases, J lost 7 bases, and 11 bases stayed unmatched.

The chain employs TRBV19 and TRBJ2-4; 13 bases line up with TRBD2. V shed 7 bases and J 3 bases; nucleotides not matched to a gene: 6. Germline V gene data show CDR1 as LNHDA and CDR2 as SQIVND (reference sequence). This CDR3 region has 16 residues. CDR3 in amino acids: CASTPLAGGYKNIQYF. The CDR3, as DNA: TGTGCCAGTACCCCACTAGCGGGAGGGTACAAAAACATTCAGTACTTC.

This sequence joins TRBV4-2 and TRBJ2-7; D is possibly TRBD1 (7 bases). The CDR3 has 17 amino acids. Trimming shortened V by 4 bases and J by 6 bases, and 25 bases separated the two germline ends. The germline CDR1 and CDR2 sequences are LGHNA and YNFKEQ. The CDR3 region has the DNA TGTGCCAGCAGCCCCGGCAACCCGACAGGGACTTTCTCCGAGCAGTACTTC. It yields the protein CASSPGNPTGTFSEQYF.

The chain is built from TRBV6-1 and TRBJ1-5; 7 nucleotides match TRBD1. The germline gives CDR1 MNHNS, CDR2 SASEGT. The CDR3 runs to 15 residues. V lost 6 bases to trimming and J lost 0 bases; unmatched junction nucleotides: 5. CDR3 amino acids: CASRRGQSSNQPQHF. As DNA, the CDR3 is TGTGCCAGCAGACGGGGACAGAGTAGCAATCAGCCCCAGCATTTT.

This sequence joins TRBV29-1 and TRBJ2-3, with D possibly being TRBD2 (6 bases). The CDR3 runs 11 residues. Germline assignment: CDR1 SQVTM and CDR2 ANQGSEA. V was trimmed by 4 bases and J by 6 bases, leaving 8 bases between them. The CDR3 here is CSVGLADTQYF. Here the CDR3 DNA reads TGCAGCGTTGGTCTAGCGGATACGCAGTATTTT.

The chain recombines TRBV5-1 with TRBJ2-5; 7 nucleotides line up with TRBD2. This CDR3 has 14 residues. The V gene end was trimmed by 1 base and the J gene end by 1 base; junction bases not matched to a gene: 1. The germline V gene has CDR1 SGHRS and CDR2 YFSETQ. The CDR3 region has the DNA TGCGCCAGCAGCTTGACTAGCGCCCAAGAGACCCAGTACTTC. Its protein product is CASSLTSAQETQYF.

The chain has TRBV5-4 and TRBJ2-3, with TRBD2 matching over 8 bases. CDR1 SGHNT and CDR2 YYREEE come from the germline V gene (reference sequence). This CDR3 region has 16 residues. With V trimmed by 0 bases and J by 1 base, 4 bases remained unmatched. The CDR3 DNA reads TGTGCCAGCAGCTTGGGCGGGGGGTTCGGCACAGATACGCAGTATTTT. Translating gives CASSLGGGFGTDTQYF.

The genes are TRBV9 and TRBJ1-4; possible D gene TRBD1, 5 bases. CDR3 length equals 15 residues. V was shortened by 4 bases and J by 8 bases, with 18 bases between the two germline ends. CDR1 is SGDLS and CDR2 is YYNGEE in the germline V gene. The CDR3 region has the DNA TGTGCCAGCAGCCCGAGGTGGGGCGGGGGGGAAAAACTGTTTTTT. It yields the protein CASSPRWGGGEKLFF.

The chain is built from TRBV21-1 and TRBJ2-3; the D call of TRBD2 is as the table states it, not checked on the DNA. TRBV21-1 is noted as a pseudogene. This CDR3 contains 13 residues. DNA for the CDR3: TGTGCCAGCAGCAAAGTCGCGGCAGATACGCAGTATTTT. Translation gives CASSKVAADTQYF.

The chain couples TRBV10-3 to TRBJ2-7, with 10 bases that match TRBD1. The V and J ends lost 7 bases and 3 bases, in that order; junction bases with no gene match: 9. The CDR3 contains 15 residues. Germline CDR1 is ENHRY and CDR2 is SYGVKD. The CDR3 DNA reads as TGTGCCATCACCCCGGGACAGGGGATTAGCTACGAGCAGTACTTC. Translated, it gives CAITPGQGISYEQYF.

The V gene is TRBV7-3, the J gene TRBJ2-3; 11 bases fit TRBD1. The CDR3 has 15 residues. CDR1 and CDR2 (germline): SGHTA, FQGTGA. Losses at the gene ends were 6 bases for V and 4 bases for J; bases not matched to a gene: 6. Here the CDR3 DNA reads TGTGCCAGCAGTAGGACAGGGGGCATGGCAGATACGCAGTATTTT. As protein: CASSRTGGMADTQYF.

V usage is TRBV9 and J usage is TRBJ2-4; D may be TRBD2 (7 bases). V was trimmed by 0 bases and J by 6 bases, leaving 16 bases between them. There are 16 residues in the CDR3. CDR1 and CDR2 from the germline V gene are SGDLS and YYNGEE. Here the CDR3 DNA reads TGTGCCAGCAGCGTAGCCGGCGGGGGCCTTAGAAACATTCAGTACTTC. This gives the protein CASSVAGGGLRNIQYF.

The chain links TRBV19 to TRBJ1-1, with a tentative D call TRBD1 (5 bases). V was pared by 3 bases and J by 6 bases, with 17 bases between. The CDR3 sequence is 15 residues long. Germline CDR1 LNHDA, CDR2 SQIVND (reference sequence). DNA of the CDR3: TGTGCCAGTAGTATCAGGGTTGGTCTCCTACCTGAAGCTTTCTTT. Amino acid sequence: CASSIRVGLLPEAFF.

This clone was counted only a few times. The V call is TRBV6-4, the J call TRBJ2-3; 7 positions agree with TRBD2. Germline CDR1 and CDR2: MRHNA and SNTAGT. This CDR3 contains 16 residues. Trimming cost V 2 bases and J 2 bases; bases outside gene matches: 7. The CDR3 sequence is CASSDVGGSNTDTQYF. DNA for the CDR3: TGTGCCAGCAGTGACGTGGGGGGGAGCAACACAGATACGCAGTATTTT.

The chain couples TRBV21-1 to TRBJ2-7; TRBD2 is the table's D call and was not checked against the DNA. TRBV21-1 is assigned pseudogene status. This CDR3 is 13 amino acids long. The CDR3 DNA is TGTGCCAGCAGCAAAGAGAGCCCGTACGAGCAGTACTTC. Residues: CASSKESPYEQYF.

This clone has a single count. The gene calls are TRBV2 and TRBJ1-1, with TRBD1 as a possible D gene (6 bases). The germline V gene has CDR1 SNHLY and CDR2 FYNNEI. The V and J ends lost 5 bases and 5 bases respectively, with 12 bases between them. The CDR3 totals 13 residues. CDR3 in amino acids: CASSQQGRTEAFF. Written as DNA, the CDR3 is TGTGCCAGCAGTCAACAGGGCCGGACTGAAGCTTTCTTT.

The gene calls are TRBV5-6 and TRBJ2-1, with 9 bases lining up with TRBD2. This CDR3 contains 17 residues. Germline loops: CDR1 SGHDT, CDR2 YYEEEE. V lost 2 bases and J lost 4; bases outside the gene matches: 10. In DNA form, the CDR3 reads TGTGCCAGCAGCTTTGCTAGCGGGGCGGTTGGGTACAATGAGCAGTTCTTC. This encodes CASSFASGAVGYNEQFF.

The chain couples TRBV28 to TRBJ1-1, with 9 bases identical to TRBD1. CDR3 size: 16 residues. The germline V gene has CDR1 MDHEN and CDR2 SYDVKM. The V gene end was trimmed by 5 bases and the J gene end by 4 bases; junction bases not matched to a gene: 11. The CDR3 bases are TGTGCCAGCAGTGAGCGAAGGACAGGGGTTACCACTGAAGCTTTCTTT. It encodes CASSERRTGVTTEAFF. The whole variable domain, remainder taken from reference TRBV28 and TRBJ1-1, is DVKVTQSSRYLVKRTGEKVFLECVQDMDHENMFWYRQDPGLGLRLIYFSYDVKMKEKGDIPEGYSVSREKKERFSLILESASTNQTSMYLCASSERRTGVTTEAFFGQGTRLTVV.

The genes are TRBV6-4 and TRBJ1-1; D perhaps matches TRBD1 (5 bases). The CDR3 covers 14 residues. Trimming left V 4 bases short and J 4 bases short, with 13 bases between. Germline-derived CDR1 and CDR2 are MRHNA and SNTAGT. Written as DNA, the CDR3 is TGTGCCAGCAGTGTCGCCGGGGGGAGCACTGAAGCTTTCTTT. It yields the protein CASSVAGGSTEAFF.

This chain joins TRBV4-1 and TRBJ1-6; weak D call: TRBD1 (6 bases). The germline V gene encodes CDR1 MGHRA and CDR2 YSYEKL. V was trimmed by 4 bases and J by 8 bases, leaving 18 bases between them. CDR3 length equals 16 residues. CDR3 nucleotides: TGCGCCAGCAGCCCGATAGCAGGGGTTTATGATTCACCCCTCCACTTT. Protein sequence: CASSPIAGVYDSPLHF.

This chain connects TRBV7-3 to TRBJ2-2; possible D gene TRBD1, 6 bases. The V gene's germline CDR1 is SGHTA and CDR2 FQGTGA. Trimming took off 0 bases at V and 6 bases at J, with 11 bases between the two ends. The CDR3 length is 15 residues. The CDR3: CASSLTHRVAGELFF. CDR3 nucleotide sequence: TGTGCCAGCAGCTTAACCCACAGGGTCGCCGGGGAGCTGTTTTTT.

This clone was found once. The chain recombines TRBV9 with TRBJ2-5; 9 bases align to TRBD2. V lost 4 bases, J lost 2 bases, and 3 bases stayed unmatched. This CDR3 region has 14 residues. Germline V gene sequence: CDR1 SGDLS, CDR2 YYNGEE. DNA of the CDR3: TGTGCCAGCAGCCCGACTAGCGGACAAGAGACCCAGTACTTC. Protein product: CASSPTSGQETQYF.

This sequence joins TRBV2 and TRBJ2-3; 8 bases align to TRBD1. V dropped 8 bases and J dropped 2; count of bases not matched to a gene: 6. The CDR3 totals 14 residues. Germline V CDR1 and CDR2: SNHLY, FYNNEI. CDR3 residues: CASGPGGTTDTQYF. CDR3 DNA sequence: TGTGCCAGCGGTCCAGGGGGCACCACAGATACGCAGTATTTT. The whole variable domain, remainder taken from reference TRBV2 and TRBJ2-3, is EPEVTQTPSHQVTQMGQEVILRCVPISNHLYFYWYRQILGQKVEFLVSFYNNEISEKSEIFDDQFSVERPDGSNFTLKIRSTKLEDSAMYFCASGPGGTTDTQYFGPGTRLTVL.

This chain's CDR3 is CASSLDDSYNEQFF. The DNA of the CDR3 is TGTGCCAGCAGTTTAGACGACAGTTACAATGAGCAGTTCTTC. J is TRBJ2-1 and V is TRBV27; weak D call: TRBD1 (5 bases). This CDR3 has 14 residues. Per the germline V gene, CDR1 is MNHEY and CDR2 is SMNVEV (reference sequence). V lost 2 bases and J lost 4, with 9 bases in between.

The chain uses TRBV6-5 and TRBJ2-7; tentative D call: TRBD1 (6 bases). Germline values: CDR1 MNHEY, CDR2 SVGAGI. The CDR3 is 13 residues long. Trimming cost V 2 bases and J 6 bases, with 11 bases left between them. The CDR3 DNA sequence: TGTGCCAGCAGTTACATACAGGGCTCCGAGCAGTACTTC. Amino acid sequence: CASSYIQGSEQYF.

The CDR3 loop is CASIQGSSRAQHF. CDR3 nucleotides: TGTGCCAGCATTCAGGGGTCGAGCCGAGCCCAGCATTTT. The rearrangement uses TRBV6-1 and TRBJ1-5, with D possibly matching TRBD1 (6 bases). Germline lookup yields CDR1 MNHNS and CDR2 SASEGT. Trimming pared 7 bases from V and 11 bases from J, leaving 18 bases between. The CDR3 sequence is 13 residues long.